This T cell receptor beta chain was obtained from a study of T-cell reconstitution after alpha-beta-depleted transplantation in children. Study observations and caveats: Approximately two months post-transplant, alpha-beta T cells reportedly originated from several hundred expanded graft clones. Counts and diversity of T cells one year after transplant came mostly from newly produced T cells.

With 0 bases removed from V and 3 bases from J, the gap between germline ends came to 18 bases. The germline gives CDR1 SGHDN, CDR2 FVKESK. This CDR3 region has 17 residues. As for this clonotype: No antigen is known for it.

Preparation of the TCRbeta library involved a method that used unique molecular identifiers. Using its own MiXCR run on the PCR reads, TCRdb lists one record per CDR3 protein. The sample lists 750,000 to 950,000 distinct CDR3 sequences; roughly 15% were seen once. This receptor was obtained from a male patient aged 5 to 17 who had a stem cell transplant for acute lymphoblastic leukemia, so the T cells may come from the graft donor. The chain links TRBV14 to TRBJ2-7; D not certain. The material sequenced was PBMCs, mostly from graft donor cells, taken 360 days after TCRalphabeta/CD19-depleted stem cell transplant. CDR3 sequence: CASSQDNGVSADYEQYF. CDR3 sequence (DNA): TGTGCCAGCAGCCAAGATAATGGGGTCAGCGCCGACTACGAGCAGTACTTC.